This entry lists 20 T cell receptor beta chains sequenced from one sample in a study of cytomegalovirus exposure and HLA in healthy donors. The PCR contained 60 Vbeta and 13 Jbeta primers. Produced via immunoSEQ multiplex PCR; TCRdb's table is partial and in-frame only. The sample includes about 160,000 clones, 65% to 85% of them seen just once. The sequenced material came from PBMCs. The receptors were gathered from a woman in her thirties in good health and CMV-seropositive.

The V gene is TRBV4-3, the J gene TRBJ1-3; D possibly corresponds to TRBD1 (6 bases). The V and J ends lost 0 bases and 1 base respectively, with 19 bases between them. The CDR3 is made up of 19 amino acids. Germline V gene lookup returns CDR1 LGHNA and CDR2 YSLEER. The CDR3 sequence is CASSQERLYREESGNTIYF. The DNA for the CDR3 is TGCGCCAGCAGCCAAGAAAGGTTGTACAGGGAAGAATCTGGAAACACCATATATTTT.

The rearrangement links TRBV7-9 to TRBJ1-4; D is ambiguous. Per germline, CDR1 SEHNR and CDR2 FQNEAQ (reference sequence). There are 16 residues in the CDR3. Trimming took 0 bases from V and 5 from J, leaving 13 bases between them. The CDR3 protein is CASSLADGILNEKLFF. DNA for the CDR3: TGTGCCAGCAGCTTAGCGGACGGGATCCTAAATGAAAAACTGTTTTTT.

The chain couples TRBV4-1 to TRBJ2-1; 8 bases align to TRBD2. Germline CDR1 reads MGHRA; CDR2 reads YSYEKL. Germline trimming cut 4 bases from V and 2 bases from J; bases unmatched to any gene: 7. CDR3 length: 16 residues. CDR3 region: CASSRPGGAAYNEQFF. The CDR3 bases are TGCGCCAGCAGCCGCCCGGGGGGGGCGGCCTACAATGAGCAGTTCTTC.

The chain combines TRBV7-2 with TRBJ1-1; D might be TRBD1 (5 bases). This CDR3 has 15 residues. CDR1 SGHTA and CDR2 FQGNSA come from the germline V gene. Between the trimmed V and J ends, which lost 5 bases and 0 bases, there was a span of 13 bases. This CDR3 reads CASSRRGLLNTEAFF. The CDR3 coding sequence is TGTGCCAGCAGCCGACGGGGACTCTTGAACACTGAAGCTTTCTTT.

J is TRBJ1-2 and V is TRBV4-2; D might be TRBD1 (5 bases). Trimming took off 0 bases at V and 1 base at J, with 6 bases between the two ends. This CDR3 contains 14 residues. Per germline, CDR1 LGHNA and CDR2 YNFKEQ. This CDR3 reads CASSQDRDNYGYTF. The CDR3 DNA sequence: TGTGCCAGCAGCCAAGACAGGGATAACTATGGCTACACCTTC.

CDR3 region: CASSSRLLGQGITYEQYF. For the CDR3, the DNA is TGTGCCAGCAGCTCACGATTGCTGGGACAGGGAATTACCTACGAGCAGTACTTC. This sequence joins TRBV7-9 and TRBJ2-7; 9 nucleotides match TRBD1. This CDR3 contains 18 residues. V lost 4 bases to trimming and J lost 2 bases; unmatched junction nucleotides: 15. Germline CDR1 and CDR2: SEHNR and FQNEAQ (reference sequence).

The chain's CDR3 is CASSYEGAGELFF. In nucleotides, the CDR3 is TGTGCCAGCAGTTACGAGGGGGCCGGGGAGCTGTTTTTT. The chain carries TRBV6-6 and TRBJ2-2; D is possibly TRBD1 (6 bases). Trimming removed 2 bases at V and 6 bases at J, with 7 bases between. CDR1 and CDR2 (germline): MNHNY, SVGAGI (reference sequence). CDR3 length: 13 residues.

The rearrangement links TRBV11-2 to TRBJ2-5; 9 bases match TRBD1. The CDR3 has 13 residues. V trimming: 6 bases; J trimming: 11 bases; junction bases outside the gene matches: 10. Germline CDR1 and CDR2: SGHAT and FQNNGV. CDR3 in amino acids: CASRPDRGRWQYF. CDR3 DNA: TGTGCCAGCAGACCGGACAGGGGAAGATGGCAGTACTTC.

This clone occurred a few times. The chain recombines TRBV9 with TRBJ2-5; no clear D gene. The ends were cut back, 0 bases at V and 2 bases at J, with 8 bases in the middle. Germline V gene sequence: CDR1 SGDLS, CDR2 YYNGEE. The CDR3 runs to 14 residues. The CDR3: CASSVGSRQETQYF. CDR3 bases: TGTGCCAGCAGCGTAGGATCCAGACAAGAGACCCAGTACTTC.

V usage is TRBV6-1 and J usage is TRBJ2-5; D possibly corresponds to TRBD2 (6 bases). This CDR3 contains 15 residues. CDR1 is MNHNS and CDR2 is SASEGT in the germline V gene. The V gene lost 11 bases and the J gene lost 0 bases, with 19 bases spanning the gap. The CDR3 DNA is TGTGCCGCGGGGAGAGAACCCTGGTACCAAGAGACCCAGTACTTC. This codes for CAAGREPWYQETQYF.

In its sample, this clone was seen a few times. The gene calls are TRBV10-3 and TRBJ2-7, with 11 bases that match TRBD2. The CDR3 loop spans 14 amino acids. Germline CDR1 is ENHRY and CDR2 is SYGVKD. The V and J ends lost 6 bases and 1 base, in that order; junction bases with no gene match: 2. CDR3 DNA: TGTGCCATCAGGGGACTAGCGGAATCCTACGAGCAGTACTTC. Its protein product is CAIRGLAESYEQYF.

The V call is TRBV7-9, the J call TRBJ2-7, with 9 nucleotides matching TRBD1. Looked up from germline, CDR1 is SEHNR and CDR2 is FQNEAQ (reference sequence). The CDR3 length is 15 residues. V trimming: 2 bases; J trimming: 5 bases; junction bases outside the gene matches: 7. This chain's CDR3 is CASSLLDRGTHEQYF. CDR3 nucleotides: TGTGCCAGCAGCTTATTGGACAGGGGCACCCACGAGCAGTACTTC.

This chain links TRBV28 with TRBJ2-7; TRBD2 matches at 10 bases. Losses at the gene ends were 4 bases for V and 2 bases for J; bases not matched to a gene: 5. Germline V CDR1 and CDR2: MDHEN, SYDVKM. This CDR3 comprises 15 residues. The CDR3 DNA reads TGTGCCAGCAGTTCCCTAGCGGGGGCCCCCTACGAGCAGTACTTC. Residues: CASSSLAGAPYEQYF.

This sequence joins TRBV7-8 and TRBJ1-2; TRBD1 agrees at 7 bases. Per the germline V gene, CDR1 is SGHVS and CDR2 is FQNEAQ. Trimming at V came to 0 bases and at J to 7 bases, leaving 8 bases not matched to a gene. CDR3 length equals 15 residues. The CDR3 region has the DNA TGTGCCAGCAGCTTAGCGCAGGGGGGTTCGGCTGGCTACACCTTC. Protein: CASSLAQGGSAGYTF.

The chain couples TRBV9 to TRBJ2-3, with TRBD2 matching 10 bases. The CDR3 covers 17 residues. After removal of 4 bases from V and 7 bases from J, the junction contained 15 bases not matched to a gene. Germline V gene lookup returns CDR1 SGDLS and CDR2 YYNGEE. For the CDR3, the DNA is TGTGCCAGCAGCCCTATATCGGAGGCTAGCGGGGGAAATACGCAGTATTTT. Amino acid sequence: CASSPISEASGGNTQYF.

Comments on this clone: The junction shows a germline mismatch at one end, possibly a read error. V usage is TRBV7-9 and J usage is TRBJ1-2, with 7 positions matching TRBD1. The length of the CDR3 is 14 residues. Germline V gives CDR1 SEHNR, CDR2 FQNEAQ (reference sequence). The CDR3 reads CSSSRAGGIYGYTF. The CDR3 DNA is TGTTCCAGCAGCCGGGCAGGGGGTATCTATGGCTACACCTTC. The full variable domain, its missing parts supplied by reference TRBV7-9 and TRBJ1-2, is DTGVSQNPRHKITKRGQNVTFRCDPISEHNRLYWYRQTLGQGPEFLTYFQNEAQLEKSRLLSDRFSAERPKGSFSTLEIQRTEQGDSAMYLCSSSRAGGIYGYTFGSGTRLTVV.

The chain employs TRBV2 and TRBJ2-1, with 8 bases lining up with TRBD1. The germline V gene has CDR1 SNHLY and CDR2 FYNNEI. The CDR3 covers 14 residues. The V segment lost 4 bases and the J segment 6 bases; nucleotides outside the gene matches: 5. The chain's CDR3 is CASSAGQVGNEQFF. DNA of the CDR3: TGTGCCAGCAGTGCGGGACAGGTAGGCAATGAGCAGTTCTTC.

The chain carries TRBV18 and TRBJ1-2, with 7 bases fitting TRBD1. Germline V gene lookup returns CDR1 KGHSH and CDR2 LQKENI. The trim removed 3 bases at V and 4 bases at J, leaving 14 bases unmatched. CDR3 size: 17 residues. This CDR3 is CASSPSRDSGRGYGYTF. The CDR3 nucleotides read TGTGCCAGCTCACCGTCCCGGGACAGTGGTCGTGGCTATGGCTACACCTTC.

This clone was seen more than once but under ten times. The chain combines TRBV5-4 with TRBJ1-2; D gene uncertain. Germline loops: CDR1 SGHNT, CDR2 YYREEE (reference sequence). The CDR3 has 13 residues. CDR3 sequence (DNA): TGTGGGACTAAACCCCGGGAGAGGTATGGCTACACCTTC. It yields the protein CGTKPRERYGYTF. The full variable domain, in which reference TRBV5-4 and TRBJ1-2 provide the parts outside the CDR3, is ETGVTQSPTHLIKTRGQQVTLRCSSQSGHNTVSWYQQALGQGPQFIFQYYREEENGRGNFPPRFSGLQFPNYSSELNVNALELDDSALYLCGTKPRERYGYTFGSGTRLTVV.

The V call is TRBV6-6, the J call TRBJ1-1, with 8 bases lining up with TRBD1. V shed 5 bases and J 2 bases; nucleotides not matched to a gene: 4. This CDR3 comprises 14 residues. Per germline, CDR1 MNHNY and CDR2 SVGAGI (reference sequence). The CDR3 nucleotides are TGTGCCAGCAGTCCTCCAGGGGGCAACACTGAAGCTTTCTTT. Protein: CASSPPGGNTEAFF.